Each of the 5 T cell receptor beta chains below was sequenced from the same sample in a study of breast tumors, draining lymph nodes, adjacent tissues. Samples came from axillary lymph nodes draining the breast cancer. One entry per CDR3 protein results from TCRdb running MiXCR on the multiplex PCR reads. The sample carries under 250,000 distinct CDR3 sequences, about 32% recorded once. Sequencing was carried out using axillary lymph node tissue. These receptors originate from a female donor with breast cancer. Some clones in this sample may be carry-over from other donors' samples.

This clonotype was recorded once. This may arise from a read error, as a much more abundant clone is one base away. The CDR3: CASNPTGQHYNEQFF. The DNA for the CDR3 is TGTGCCAGCAACCCCACGGGACAACATTACAATGAGCAGTTCTTC. The chain has TRBV28 and TRBJ2-1, with D possibly being TRBD1 (6 bases). The CDR3 runs 15 residues. The V gene lost 7 bases and the J gene lost 4 bases, with 17 bases spanning the gap. CDR1 and CDR2 from the germline V gene are MDHEN and SYDVKM.

The rearrangement joins TRBV19 to TRBJ1-5; a weak D match, TRBD1 (5 bases). CDR3 length: 14 amino acids. Germline V CDR1 and CDR2: LNHDA, SQIVND (reference sequence). V was cut by 6 bases and J by 3 bases, with 12 bases left in between. CDR3 protein: CASSGTALNQPQHF. CDR3 nucleotide sequence: TGTGCCAGTAGCGGGACGGCCCTCAATCAGCCCCAGCATTTT.

This clonotype was observed a handful of times. This rearrangement joins TRBV2 to TRBJ1-2, with 7 positions matching TRBD1. The CDR3 sequence is 14 residues long. V trimming: 10 bases; J trimming: 2 bases; junction bases outside the gene matches: 10. CDR1 and CDR2 (germline): SNHLY, FYNNEI. CDR3 sequence: CATHTAGGNYGYTF. CDR3 DNA sequence: TGTGCCACACACACGGCAGGGGGGAACTATGGCTACACCTTC.

V is TRBV25-1 and J is TRBJ2-1, with TRBD2 as a possible D gene (6 bases). Germline CDR1 is MGHDK and CDR2 is SYGVNS. The CDR3 runs 14 residues. V lost 9 bases and J lost 9, with 21 bases in between. CDR3 coding DNA: TGTGCCAGTGCTAGAGATGGGGCGGGATTTGAGCAGTTCTTC. Translation gives CASARDGAGFEQFF.

This clonotype was seen only a few times. With a much larger clone just one base away, this may be a read error. The chain combines TRBV20-1 with TRBJ2-7; 12 positions agree with TRBD2. The CDR3 is 15 amino acids. CDR1 is DFQATT, CDR2 SNEGSKA, per germline (reference sequence). With V trimmed by 4 bases and J by 2 bases, 6 bases remained unmatched. The CDR3 protein is CSAIKRTSGTYEQYF. CDR3 bases: TGCAGTGCTATCAAACGGACTAGCGGGACCTACGAGCAGTACTTC.